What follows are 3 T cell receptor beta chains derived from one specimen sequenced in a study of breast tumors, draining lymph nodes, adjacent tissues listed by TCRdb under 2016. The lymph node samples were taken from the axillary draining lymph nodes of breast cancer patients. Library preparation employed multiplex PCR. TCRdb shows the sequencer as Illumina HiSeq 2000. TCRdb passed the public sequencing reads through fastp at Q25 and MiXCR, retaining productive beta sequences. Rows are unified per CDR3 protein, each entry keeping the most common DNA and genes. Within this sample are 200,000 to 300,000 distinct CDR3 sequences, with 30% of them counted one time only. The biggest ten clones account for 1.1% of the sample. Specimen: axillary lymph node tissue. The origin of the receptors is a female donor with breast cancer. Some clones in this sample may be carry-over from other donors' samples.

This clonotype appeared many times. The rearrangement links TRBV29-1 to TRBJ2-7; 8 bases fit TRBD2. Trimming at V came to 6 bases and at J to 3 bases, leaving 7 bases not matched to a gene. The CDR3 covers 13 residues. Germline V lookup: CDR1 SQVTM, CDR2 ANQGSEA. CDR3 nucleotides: TGCAGCGTCGAGGAAGGGACTAGCTACGAGCAGTACTTC. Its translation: CSVEEGTSYEQYF.

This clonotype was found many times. CDR3 region: CASSRTPGEGGYTF. In nucleotides, the CDR3 is TGCGCCAGCAGCCGAACGCCGGGGGAGGGAGGCTACACCTTC. The rearrangement joins TRBV4-3 to TRBJ1-2; maybe TRBD1 (5 bases). Trimming left V 4 bases short and J 8 bases short, with 17 bases between. Germline values: CDR1 LGHNA, CDR2 YSLEER. The CDR3 is made up of 14 amino acids.

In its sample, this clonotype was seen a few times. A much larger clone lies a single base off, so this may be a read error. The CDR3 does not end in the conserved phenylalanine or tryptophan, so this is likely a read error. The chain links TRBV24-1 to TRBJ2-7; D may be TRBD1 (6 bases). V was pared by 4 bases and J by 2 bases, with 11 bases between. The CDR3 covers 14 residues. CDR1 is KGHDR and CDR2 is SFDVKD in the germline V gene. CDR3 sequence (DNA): TGTGCCACCAGTGACGGACAGCTCCCCTACGAGCAGTACCTC. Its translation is CATSDGQLPYEQYL.